A few counts support the clone carrying this T cell receptor (beta chain). The data were taken from a study of Graves' ophthalmopathy and Graves' hyperthyroidism. With 5 bases removed from V and 9 bases from J, the gap between germline ends came to 11 bases. The CDR3 totals 12 residues. A diagnosis was made from clinical symptoms together with serum thyroxine, TRAb, thyroid ultrasound and orbital computed tomography. Beta-chain TCR CDR3 regions were amplified from RNA transcripts. The first-round RT-PCR employed HTBI primers together with the Qiagen OneStep RT-PCR kit. A multiplex PCR was then performed as the second round. TCRdb passed the multiplex PCR reads through MiXCR, listing each CDR3 protein once. In the table there are about 620,000 distinct CDR3 sequences, over 20% of which are singletons.

This chain joins TRBV12-3 or TRBV12-4 and TRBJ1-5; D ambiguous. Sample: peripheral blood. The sequence derives from a woman under 30 with stable Graves' hyperthyroidism. Some clones in this sample may be carry-over from other donors' samples. This CDR3 reads CASSPSAWPQHF. CDR3 DNA: TGTGCCAGCAGTCCTAGTGCCTGGCCCCAGCATTTT.